This entry lists 30 T cell receptor beta chains sequenced from one sample in a study of T cells after yellow fever vaccination. TCRdb re-analysed the 5' RACE reads in MiXCR, keeping a single row per CDR3 protein. Among about 550,000 distinct CDR3 sequences, 15% to 20% were seen once, and the ten largest hold roughly an eighth. This sample comprised PBMCs, obtained 15 days after the yellow fever booster vaccination. The source is a man aged 30-40 years who received the YFV17D yellow fever vaccine.

The chain employs TRBV12-3 or TRBV12-4 and TRBJ2-7, with D hard to call. V was cut by 6 bases and J by 9 bases, with 6 bases left in between. CDR3 length: 9 amino acids. CDR3 amino acids: CASRDRQYF. DNA of the CDR3: TGTGCCAGCAGAGACCGGCAGTACTTC.

The chain employs TRBV6-5 and TRBJ1-1, with D perhaps TRBD1 (5 bases). Germline values: CDR1 MNHEY, CDR2 SVGAGI. This CDR3 contains 14 residues. V dropped 2 bases and J dropped 0 bases, with 7 bases sitting between them. The CDR3 loop reads CASSYGTVNTEAFF. The CDR3 nucleotides are TGTGCCAGCAGTTACGGGACGGTGAACACTGAAGCTTTCTTT.

The V call is TRBV5-6, the J call TRBJ2-1, with TRBD1 matching over 9 bases. Trimming took 1 base from V and 9 from J; bases not matched to a gene: 8. The CDR3 is made up of 15 amino acids. CDR1 SGHDT and CDR2 YYEEEE come from the germline V gene. CDR3 loop: CASSLTGTGILEQFF. The CDR3 nucleotides are TGTGCCAGCAGCTTGACCGGGACAGGGATACTTGAGCAGTTCTTC.

The chain links TRBV29-1 to TRBJ2-1, with 8 bases identical to TRBD1. Trimming removed 7 bases from V and 4 bases from J; junction bases left unmatched: 9. This CDR3 spans 14 amino acids. The germline gives CDR1 SQVTM, CDR2 ANQGSEA. The CDR3, as DNA: TGCAGCGCTGACGTCCGACAGGGGTACAATGAGCAGTTCTTC. Translated, it gives CSADVRQGYNEQFF.

This clonotype was counted between two and nine times. V gene TRBV14 combines with J gene TRBJ2-3; no reliable D call. The germline CDR1 and CDR2 sequences are SGHDN and FVKESK. Trimming stripped 0 bases from V and 6 bases from J, with 7 bases between. The CDR3 extends over 13 amino acids. The CDR3, as DNA: TGTGCCAGCAGCCAAGAGGGCGTGGATACGCAGTATTTT. The encoded protein is CASSQEGVDTQYF.

This clonotype was found a few times. The genes are TRBV7-2 and TRBJ1-1; no reliable D call. Trimming pared 4 bases from V and 11 bases from J, leaving 11 bases between. This CDR3 is built from 11 residues. CDR1 and CDR2 (germline): SGHTA, FQGNSA. The CDR3 sequence: CASSSGSGAFF. As DNA, the CDR3 is TGTGCCAGCAGCTCCGGGAGCGGGGCTTTCTTT.

This chain connects TRBV5-4 to TRBJ2-3; TRBD2 matches at 11 bases. The CDR3 is made up of 16 amino acids. Germline V gene sequence: CDR1 SGHNT, CDR2 YYREEE (reference sequence). Losses at the gene ends were 4 bases for V and 1 base for J; bases not matched to a gene: 5. As DNA, the CDR3 is TGTGCCAGCAGCCAACTAGCGGGAGTTGGCACAGATACGCAGTATTTT. This sequence encodes CASSQLAGVGTDTQYF.

This clonotype has just a few counts. The V gene is TRBV3-1, the J gene TRBJ2-1; D may be TRBD1 or TRBD2 (5 bases each). V was pared by 4 bases and J by 6 bases, with 19 bases between. This CDR3 spans 16 amino acids. Germline-derived CDR1 and CDR2 are LGHDT and YNNKEL (reference sequence). CDR3 bases: TGTGCCAGCAGCCCTGCCCTACTAAGTGGGACCAATGAGCAGTTCTTC. It encodes CASSPALLSGTNEQFF.

The chain has TRBV5-1 and TRBJ2-1, with D possibly matching TRBD2 (6 bases). The CDR3 runs to 14 residues. Trimming removed 0 bases from V and 7 bases from J, with 11 bases in between. Looked up from germline, CDR1 is SGHRS and CDR2 is YFSETQ. The CDR3 sequence: CASSLGRDGNEQFF. CDR3 sequence (DNA): TGCGCCAGCAGCTTGGGGCGGGACGGGAATGAGCAGTTCTTC.

This chain connects TRBV20-1 to TRBJ2-1; 12 bases agree with TRBD2. Germline loops: CDR1 DFQATT, CDR2 SNEGSKA (reference sequence). V trimming: 3 bases; J trimming: 10 bases; junction bases outside the gene matches: 4. The CDR3 covers 13 residues. In nucleotides, the CDR3 is TGCAGTGCTAGGACTAGCGGGAGATACGAGCAGTTCTTC. Protein sequence: CSARTSGRYEQFF.

The rearrangement uses TRBV12-3 or TRBV12-4 and TRBJ2-1; possibly TRBD2 for D (6 bases). V lost 6 bases and J lost 7, with 13 bases in between. The CDR3 consists of 13 residues. The CDR3 loop is CASSTSAGNEQFF. The DNA for the CDR3 is TGTGCCAGCAGCACTTCGGCGGGGAATGAGCAGTTCTTC.

Here the CDR3 DNA reads TGTGCCAGCAGCTCCAGACCGGGACGGGGGTCCTACGAGCAGTACTTC. It translates to CASSSRPGRGSYEQYF. V and J are TRBV7-9 and TRBJ2-7, with a possible D match to TRBD2 (6 bases). The V gene's germline CDR1 is SEHNR and CDR2 FQNEAQ (reference sequence). This CDR3 region has 16 residues. Deletions cut 4 bases from V and 1 base from J, with 17 bases between.

This chain uses TRBV14 with TRBJ2-2; weak D call: TRBD1 (6 bases). CDR1 SGHDN and CDR2 FVKESK come from the germline V gene. There are 15 residues in the CDR3. Trimming took off 0 bases at V and 4 bases at J, with 9 bases between the two ends. CDR3 protein: CASSQEGHITGELFF. In DNA form, the CDR3 reads TGTGCCAGCAGCCAAGAGGGACACATCACCGGGGAGCTGTTTTTT.

This sequence joins TRBV20-1 and TRBJ2-7, with 8 positions matching TRBD2. Germline V CDR1 and CDR2: DFQATT, SNEGSKA (reference sequence). CDR3 length equals 12 residues. Unmatched junction bases numbered 5, after V lost 4 bases and J lost 6 bases. CDR3 DNA sequence: TGCAGTGCTACTAGAACTAGCGGCGAGCAGTACTTC. Translating gives CSATRTSGEQYF.

The chain has TRBV6-1 and TRBJ2-1; tentative D call: TRBD1 (5 bases). The CDR3 is made up of 15 amino acids. The V gene's germline CDR1 is MNHNS and CDR2 SASEGT. Deletions cut 5 bases from V and 0 bases from J, with 11 bases between. This CDR3 reads CASSPGHVSYNEQFF. In nucleotides, the CDR3 is TGTGCCAGCAGTCCAGGGCATGTCTCCTACAATGAGCAGTTCTTC.

The CDR3 DNA follows: TGCAGTGCTAGAGATCTTGGGTTCGCAAATCAGCCCCAGCATTTT. Translated, it gives CSARDLGFANQPQHF. The V and J genes are TRBV20-1 and TRBJ1-5; D gene ambiguous. Germline V gene sequence: CDR1 DFQATT, CDR2 SNEGSKA (reference sequence). The V and J ends lost 0 bases and 4 bases respectively, with 13 bases between them. The CDR3 spans 15 residues.

This clonotype showed up just a few times. The chain couples TRBV28 to TRBJ2-7, with 9 bases lining up with TRBD1. With the DNA end fitting TRBJ2-4 better, the J assignment may be wrong. This CDR3 is built from 13 residues. The germline V gene encodes CDR1 MDHEN and CDR2 SYDVKM. Here the CDR3 reads CASRDRAPGIQYF. The DNA for the CDR3 is TGTGCCAGCCGGGACAGGGCCCCAGGCATTCAGTACTTC.

This clonotype came up a few times. The chain is built from TRBV6-1 and TRBJ2-2, with 14 bases identical to TRBD2. Trimming cost V 6 bases and J 6 bases; bases outside gene matches: 9. This CDR3 is 17 amino acids long. In germline, CDR1 is MNHNS, CDR2 SASEGT. CDR3 DNA sequence: TGTGCCAGCAGACCGGGACTAGCGGGAGTTTTGTCCGGGGAGCTGTTTTTT. It codes for CASRPGLAGVLSGELFF.

The chain uses TRBV19 and TRBJ2-3, with TRBD2 identical over 11 bases. The CDR3 loop spans 17 amino acids. Losses at the gene ends were 5 bases for V and 2 bases for J; bases not matched to a gene: 9. Per germline, CDR1 LNHDA and CDR2 SQIVND (reference sequence). The CDR3 nucleotides read TGTGCCAGTAGTCCATCCTCTAGCGGGAGGATCACAGATACGCAGTATTTT. Its protein is CASSPSSSGRITDTQYF.

The table lists this clonotype with a few counts. This chain connects TRBV24-1 to TRBJ2-7; 7 bases are shared with TRBD1. Germline V gene sequence: CDR1 KGHDR, CDR2 SFDVKD. The CDR3 consists of 13 residues. J lost 5 bases, V lost 4 bases, and 4 bases had no gene match. CDR3 nucleotide sequence: TGTGCCACCAGTGAGCCTGGGACAGACGAGCAGTACTTC. Its translation is CATSEPGTDEQYF.

This clonotype was picked up a small number of times. This chain links TRBV2 with TRBJ2-7; 7 bases line up with TRBD2. CDR3 size: 14 residues. V lost 7 bases to trimming and J lost 3 bases; unmatched junction nucleotides: 9. Per the germline V gene, CDR1 is SNHLY and CDR2 is FYNNEI. CDR3 in amino acids: CASTGGPGHYEQYF. CDR3 DNA sequence: TGTGCCAGCACGGGAGGTCCGGGTCACTACGAGCAGTACTTC.

The V gene is TRBV12-3 or TRBV12-4, the J gene TRBJ1-5, with 7 nucleotides matching TRBD1. CDR3 length: 14 residues. After removal of 6 bases from V and 2 bases from J, the junction contained 4 bases not matched to a gene. Here the CDR3 reads CASSKGAGNQPQHF. The CDR3 nucleotides read TGTGCCAGCAGCAAGGGGGCGGGCAATCAGCCCCAGCATTTT.

This clonotype was observed a handful of times. V is TRBV3-1 and J is TRBJ2-1; TRBD1 matches at 10 bases. Germline lookup yields CDR1 LGHDT and CDR2 YNNKEL (reference sequence). CDR3 length: 14 residues. V lost 4 bases and J lost 9; bases outside the gene matches: 6. CDR3 in amino acids: CASSPRDRGSEQFF. Here the CDR3 DNA reads TGTGCCAGCAGCCCCAGGGACAGGGGATCTGAGCAGTTCTTC.

This clonotype was counted only a few times. The chain uses TRBV5-1 and TRBJ1-1; 7 nucleotides match TRBD1. CDR3 length equals 14 residues. J was trimmed by 5 bases and V by 4 bases; bases with no gene match: 8. Germline assignment: CDR1 SGHRS and CDR2 YFSETQ. This CDR3 reads CASSISRGETEAFF. CDR3 in DNA: TGCGCCAGCAGCATCTCCAGGGGGGAGACTGAAGCTTTCTTT.

This clonotype was counted between two and nine times. This sequence joins TRBV20-1 and TRBJ2-1; D is possibly TRBD2 (7 bases). V dropped 6 bases and J dropped 3 bases, with 18 bases sitting between them. The CDR3 spans 15 residues. Germline V gene lookup returns CDR1 DFQATT and CDR2 SNEGSKA (reference sequence). The CDR3 coding sequence is TGCAGTGCACCAGTAGGGGGGGGATTCTACAATGAGCAGTTCTTC. It specifies CSAPVGGGFYNEQFF.

The rearrangement joins TRBV20-1 to TRBJ2-1, with D perhaps assigned TRBD1 or TRBD2 (5 bases each). From germline, CDR1 is DFQATT and CDR2 SNEGSKA (reference sequence). The V end lost 5 bases, the J end lost 2 bases, and 13 bases lay between the germline ends. This CDR3 region has 14 residues. CDR3 amino acids: CSASRGLPYNEQFF. DNA of the CDR3: TGCAGTGCTTCGAGGGGTTTACCCTACAATGAGCAGTTCTTC.

This clonotype was seen a few times. This rearrangement joins TRBV12-3 or TRBV12-4 to TRBJ2-5; 7 positions agree with TRBD2. The CDR3 has 16 residues. With V trimmed by 5 bases and J by 7 bases, 16 bases remained unmatched. As DNA, the CDR3 is TGTGCCAGCAGTCCGCCTGGTAGCGGGTCCCCGGGGACCCAGTACTTC. Translating it yields CASSPPGSGSPGTQYF.

The J gene is TRBJ2-3, the V gene TRBV15, with 9 bases identical to TRBD1. Germline V gene data show CDR1 as LNHNV and CDR2 as YYDKDF (reference sequence). CDR3 length: 16 amino acids. Trimming cost V 3 bases and J 2 bases; bases outside gene matches: 6. The CDR3 DNA reads as TGTGCCACCAGCAGTGCCGGGACAGGGTACACAGATACGCAGTATTTT. Translation gives CATSSAGTGYTDTQYF.

In this sample, this clonotype turned up a few times. J is TRBJ2-2 and V is TRBV19; tentatively, D is TRBD1 or TRBD2 (5 bases each). Germline V lookup: CDR1 LNHDA, CDR2 SQIVND (reference sequence). The V end was cut by 0 bases, the J end by 4 bases, with 12 bases between. This CDR3 has 16 residues. CDR3 in DNA: TGTGCCAGTAGTATAGAGGGGGAGCTAGGCACCGGGGAGCTGTTTTTT. Translating gives CASSIEGELGTGELFF.

This chain joins TRBV10-3 and TRBJ2-7; unclear D gene. Trimming left V 4 bases short and J 4 bases short, with 11 bases between. The CDR3 totals 13 residues. CDR1 ENHRY and CDR2 SYGVKD come from the germline V gene. The CDR3 DNA is TGTGCCATCAGTGCTGCAGTGCAGTACGAGCAGTACTTC. This sequence encodes CAISAAVQYEQYF.